These 25 T cell receptor beta chains were sequenced from one sample in a study of blood T cell repertoires in COVID-19. Sequencing was performed with immunoSEQ multiplex PCR; in TCRdb, only in-frame clones are kept and a portion is missing. The table records a few hundred thousand clones, 92% of them present only once. Sequenced: PBMCs or T cells enriched from blood (not recorded which). These receptors were obtained from a woman in her 30s who had recovered from COVID-19.

V and J are TRBV27 and TRBJ2-7, with D tentatively TRBD2 (5 bases). The CDR3 runs to 16 residues. CDR1 and CDR2 (germline): MNHEY, SMNVEV (reference sequence). V lost 5 bases and J lost 3, with 20 bases in between. The CDR3 sequence is CASSARALRSHYEQYF. The CDR3 region has the DNA TGTGCCAGCAGTGCGAGGGCTCTACGGTCCCACTACGAGCAGTACTTC.

This sequence joins TRBV28 and TRBJ2-7, with TRBD1 identical over 7 bases. V was clipped by 5 bases and J by 3 bases; unmatched bases: 7. The CDR3 loop spans 14 amino acids. Germline V lookup: CDR1 MDHEN, CDR2 SYDVKM. The DNA for the CDR3 is TGTGCCAGCAGTCCACAGGGGATTAACTACGAGCAGTACTTC. As protein: CASSPQGINYEQYF.

In DNA form, the CDR3 reads TGTGCCAGCAGCCATTGGACAGAGAACACTGAAGCTTTCTTT. Its translation is CASSHWTENTEAFF. The chain joins TRBV9 to TRBJ1-1; tentative D call: TRBD1 (6 bases). CDR1 is SGDLS, CDR2 YYNGEE, per germline. CDR3 size: 14 residues. V was clipped by 4 bases and J by 1 base, with 11 bases between them. The complete variable domain, with remaining parts taken from reference TRBV9 and TRBJ1-1, reads DSGVTQTPKHLITATGQRVTLRCSPRSGDLSVYWYQQSLDQGLQFLIQYYNGEERAKGNILERFSAQQFPDLHSELNLSSLELGDSALYFCASSHWTENTEAFFGQGTRLTVV.

CDR3 residues: CASSLTGITDTQYF. As DNA, the CDR3 is TGTGCCAGCAGCTTGACAGGTATCACAGATACGCAGTATTTT. This chain links TRBV14 with TRBJ2-3; D is perhaps TRBD1 (6 bases). V gave up 5 bases and J gave up 2 bases, with 11 bases separating them. The CDR3 covers 14 residues. In germline, CDR1 is SGHDN, CDR2 FVKESK.

This chain uses TRBV21-1 with TRBJ1-1. TRBV21-1 is labeled a pseudogene. CDR3 length: 15 amino acids. The chain's CDR3 is CASSKMSGGCTEAFF. The CDR3 coding sequence is TGTGCCAGCAGCAAAATGTCTGGAGGGTGTACTGAAGCTTTCTTT.

The chain couples TRBV4-3 to TRBJ2-2; no firm D call. The CDR3 covers 16 residues. V was pared by 1 base and J by 1 base, with 10 bases between. Germline V gene data show CDR1 as LGHNA and CDR2 as YSLEER. CDR3 in amino acids: CASSQVGLLNTGELFF. The CDR3 coding sequence is TGCGCCAGCAGCCAAGTTGGGCTCTTGAACACCGGGGAGCTGTTTTTT.

V and J are TRBV5-1 and TRBJ2-7; TRBD2 matches at 7 bases. From germline, CDR1 is SGHRS and CDR2 YFSETQ. V lost 4 bases to trimming and J lost 5 bases; unmatched junction nucleotides: 18. The CDR3 is 17 amino acids. In DNA form, the CDR3 reads TGCGCCAGCAGCACCCCTGTTGGGCGGGAGACTTCCCACGAGCAGTACTTC. This codes for CASSTPVGRETSHEQYF.

The J gene is TRBJ1-5, the V gene TRBV5-1; D is unresolved. The CDR3 covers 14 residues. Germline V gives CDR1 SGHRS, CDR2 YFSETQ. V was trimmed by 4 bases and J by 4 bases, leaving 12 bases between them. CDR3 residues: CASSPSPGNQPQHF. The CDR3 DNA reads TGCGCCAGCAGCCCTAGCCCGGGTAATCAGCCCCAGCATTTT. The whole variable domain, filled in from reference TRBV5-1 and TRBJ1-5, reads KAGVTQTPRYLIKTRGQQVTLSCSPISGHRSVSWYQQTPGQGLQFLFEYFSETQRNKGNFPGRFSGRQFSNSRSEMNVSTLELGDSALYLCASSPSPGNQPQHFGDGTRLSIL.

The V gene is TRBV5-8, the J gene TRBJ1-2; TRBD1 aligns across 10 bases. V gave up 1 base and J gave up 8 bases; unmatched junction bases: 8. CDR3 length: 15 residues. The germline V gene encodes CDR1 SGHTS and CDR2 YDEGEE. CDR3 sequence: CASSLSGGTGVGYTF. CDR3 DNA: TGTGCCAGCAGCTTGTCCGGCGGGACAGGGGTCGGCTACACCTTC.

This sequence joins TRBV18 and TRBJ1-2; TRBD1 matches at 9 bases. After removal of 8 bases from V and 2 bases from J, the junction contained 6 bases not matched to a gene. CDR3 size: 14 residues. Germline V gene data show CDR1 as KGHSH and CDR2 as LQKENI. CDR3 sequence (DNA): TGTGCCAGCAATACAGGGGGCTTGAACTATGGCTACACCTTC. Translated: CASNTGGLNYGYTF.

The V and J genes are TRBV7-8 and TRBJ1-5, with D possibly being TRBD1 (6 bases). The germline CDR1 and CDR2 sequences are SGHVS and FQNEAQ. The CDR3 runs 14 residues. V dropped 0 bases and J dropped 4 bases, with 7 bases sitting between them. The CDR3 coding sequence is TGTGCCAGCAGCTTAGCACAGGGAAATCAGCCCCAGCATTTT. It specifies CASSLAQGNQPQHF.

In this sample, this clone turned up once. The gene calls are TRBV7-2 and TRBJ2-7; D not resolved. Germline lookup yields CDR1 SGHTA and CDR2 FQGNSA. V gave up 3 bases and J gave up 3 bases, with 9 bases separating them. This CDR3 is built from 13 residues. CDR3 DNA sequence: TGTGCCAGCAGCTTTCTAAGAGACTACGAGCAGTACTTC. This gives the protein CASSFLRDYEQYF.

This clone was seen once. This chain connects TRBV20-1 to TRBJ2-7, with 12 bases lining up with TRBD2. With 3 bases clipped from V and 4 bases from J, the junction kept 13 bases outside the gene matches. The CDR3 is 17 amino acids. Germline-derived CDR1 and CDR2 are DFQATT and SNEGSKA (reference sequence). The CDR3 here is CSASDPGGTSGLYEQYF. The CDR3 region has the DNA TGCAGTGCTAGTGACCCGGGCGGGACTAGCGGGCTTTACGAGCAGTACTTC.

V usage is TRBV3-1 (or the pseudogene TRBV3-2) and J usage is TRBJ2-1; TRBD2 is a possible D gene (5 bases). V was clipped by 3 bases and J by 6 bases, with 9 bases between them. The germline V gene encodes CDR1 LGHDT and CDR2 YNNKEL (reference sequence). The CDR3 length is 13 residues. The DNA of the CDR3 is TGTGCCAGCAGCCAGCCGAGCGGCAATGAGCAGTTCTTC. Amino acids: CASSQPSGNEQFF.

The V call is TRBV6-2 or TRBV6-3, the J call TRBJ1-5, with D uncertain. CDR3 length: 14 residues. In germline, CDR1 is MNHEY, CDR2 SVGEGT. Between the trimmed V and J ends, which lost 7 bases and 8 bases, there was a span of 18 bases. CDR3 sequence: CASTPAAYREPQHF. CDR3 in DNA: TGTGCCAGCACCCCGGCGGCGTATCGGGAGCCCCAGCATTTT.

V and J are TRBV28 and TRBJ1-4, with TRBD1 as a possible D gene (5 bases). Germline V gene lookup returns CDR1 MDHEN and CDR2 SYDVKM. V lost 6 bases and J 3 bases, leaving 20 bases between the germline ends. The CDR3 loop spans 17 amino acids. The CDR3 DNA is TGTGCCAGCAGACCCCGACATTGGGGCAGGGCTAATGAAAAACTGTTTTTT. Translating gives CASRPRHWGRANEKLFF. Full variable domain (remainder filled in from reference TRBV28 and TRBJ1-4): DVKVTQSSRYLVKRTGEKVFLECVQDMDHENMFWYRQDPGLGLRLIYFSYDVKMKEKGDIPEGYSVSREKKERFSLILESASTNQTSMYLCASRPRHWGRANEKLFFGSGTQLSVL.

V is TRBV5-4 and J is TRBJ2-1, with TRBD1 matching 11 bases. The CDR3 is 14 residues long. J lost 6 bases, V lost 5 bases, and 4 bases had no gene match. Germline V gene sequence: CDR1 SGHNT, CDR2 YYREEE (reference sequence). The DNA of the CDR3 is TGTGCCAGCAGGGCCGGGACAGGGGGCAATGAGCAGTTCTTC. It specifies CASRAGTGGNEQFF.

V usage is TRBV28 and J usage is TRBJ1-2, with 8 positions matching TRBD1. Per germline, CDR1 MDHEN and CDR2 SYDVKM. Trimming at V came to 8 bases and at J to 8 bases, leaving 4 bases not matched to a gene. CDR3 length equals 11 residues. The CDR3 is CASSDRVGYTF. The DNA for the CDR3 is TGTGCCAGCTCGGACAGGGTCGGCTACACCTTC.

This chain joins TRBV11-3 and TRBJ2-3; 7 nucleotides match TRBD2. V shed 6 bases and J 1 base; nucleotides not matched to a gene: 1. Germline V CDR1 and CDR2: SGHNT, YENEEA. The CDR3 loop spans 13 amino acids. The CDR3 loop reads CASRGRGTDTQYF. The CDR3 DNA reads as TGTGCCAGCAGGGGGAGGGGCACAGATACGCAGTATTTT.

There are a few counts of this clone. The chain uses TRBV28 and TRBJ1-5, with D perhaps TRBD1 (5 bases). This CDR3 is built from 14 residues. CDR1 and CDR2 (germline): MDHEN, SYDVKM. Trimming left V 5 bases short and J 6 bases short, with 14 bases between. Here the CDR3 reads CASSVPGFGQPQHF. The CDR3 nucleotides are TGTGCCAGCAGTGTCCCAGGGTTCGGTCAGCCCCAGCATTTT.

This clone has a handful of counts. This chain joins TRBV6-1 and TRBJ1-2; D unresolved. The CDR3 covers 14 residues. The germline V and J ends were trimmed by 1 base and 0 bases, with 6 bases remaining between them. CDR1 and CDR2 (germline): MNHNS, SASEGT. CDR3 DNA: TGTGCCAGCAGTGAAGGAGCTACTAACTATGGCTACACCTTC. This gives the protein CASSEGATNYGYTF.

The V gene is TRBV13, the J gene TRBJ2-1; 7 bases map to TRBD1. The CDR3 totals 16 residues. Per germline, CDR1 PRHDT and CDR2 FYEKMQ (reference sequence). The J segment lost 1 base and the V segment lost 0 bases, leaving 3 bases of the junction unmatched. CDR3 DNA sequence: TGTGCCAGCAGCTTAGGGACAGGGTATTCCTACAATGAGCAGTTCTTC. Protein sequence: CASSLGTGYSYNEQFF.

J is TRBJ2-3 and V is TRBV7-9; the match to TRBD2 covers 9 bases. V was pared by 5 bases and J by 2 bases, with 5 bases of the junction left unmatched. Germline V gene sequence: CDR1 SEHNR, CDR2 FQNEAQ (reference sequence). This CDR3 spans 15 amino acids. CDR3 region: CASSAAGGLTDTQYF. The CDR3 DNA sequence: TGTGCCAGCAGCGCAGCGGGGGGACTCACAGATACGCAGTATTTT.

In DNA, the CDR3 is TGTGCCAGCAGCCTCGGGACAGTCACAGATACGCAGTATTTT. Translated, it gives CASSLGTVTDTQYF. The chain carries TRBV7-2 and TRBJ2-3; TRBD1 matches at 7 bases. This CDR3 is 14 amino acids long. The V segment lost 5 bases and the J segment 2 bases; nucleotides outside the gene matches: 4. Germline V CDR1 and CDR2: SGHTA, FQGNSA.

The chain combines TRBV28 with TRBJ1-1; a weak D match, TRBD1 (5 bases). The germline V and J ends were trimmed by 5 bases and 5 bases, with 15 bases remaining between them. The CDR3 has 14 amino acids. The germline V gene encodes CDR1 MDHEN and CDR2 SYDVKM. CDR3 sequence (DNA): TGTGCCAGCAGTCTCGCGGGGGTTTGGACTGAAGCTTTCTTT. Protein product: CASSLAGVWTEAFF.